The following is a T cell receptor (beta chain) sequence with its context. This clonotype was recorded a few times. Its target antigen remains unknown. Base qualities are not recorded, but no much larger clone differs from it by a single base. These data originate in a study of CD8 T cells in ankylosing spondylitis (dated by TCRdb to the late 2010s). Study-level background: To find TCR variants linked to disease, the study profiled T cell receptor beta repertoires in ankylosing spondylitis patients and healthy donors. The whole study cohort included about a hundred healthy donors and 25 ankylosing spondylitis patients. Peripheral blood samples were taken, and synovial fluid was additionally collected from ankylosing spondylitis patients.

The CDR3 holds 14 amino acids from the cysteine to the phenylalanine. CDR3 DNA only is kept here, 42 bases in frame from base 1. Reading the germline V gene gives CDR1 MGHDK and CDR2 SYGVNS. Cut back by 1 base and 3 bases, the V and J ends lie 7 bases apart. The listed sequencing device is Illumina HiSeq 2500. TCR beta libraries were prepared by quantitative 5'-RACE with molecular barcodes. From the authors' description of their analysis: To identify disease-linked TCR variants, a new computational method was used, one built on a probabilistic model of VDJ rearrangement. The public sequencing data were trimmed at Q25 with fastp and processed into clonotypes with MiXCR by TCRdb, which kept only in-frame beta chains. Every entry covers one CDR3 protein and lists the most common genes and DNA from its rows. These V and J calls originate from TCRdb's pipeline instead of the authors' own analysis. This sample lists over 450,000 distinct CDR3 sequences; approximately 12% were detected once. About 6.5% of the sample rests with the top ten.

The paper's findings and limits, for the study overall: In peripheral blood, the disease-linked clones were found at relatively low frequencies and had a CD8+ phenotype. Some of the motif variants had been reported before in the synovial fluid and blood of reactive arthritis patients, a finding that suggests common disease-initiation mechanisms. The disease-linked clones were reported as significantly enriched in matched synovial fluid samples from ankylosing spondylitis patients. Blood from ankylosing spondylitis patients appeared to be characterized by a TCR beta motif made up of seven or eight highly homologous amino acid variants.

Sequencing was carried out using blood, either unsorted or a sorted T cell fraction (not recorded which). The source is a male donor with ankylosing spondylitis. The rearranged chain carries TRBV25-1 and TRBJ1-3; no D gene is confidently identified. The CDR3 sequence is CASSESYSGNTIYF. The nucleotide sequence is TGTGCCAGCAGTGAATCATACAGTGGAAACACCATATATTTT.